The next 24 T cell receptor beta chains were all read from a single sample in a study of blood T cell repertoires in COVID-19. The data were produced by immunoSEQ multiplex PCR, yet TCRdb's version contains in-frame clones alone and is incomplete. The table includes roughly 180,000 clones, roughly 87% detected once. What was sequenced was PBMCs or T cells enriched from blood (not recorded which). These receptors all stem from a woman aged 25 to 39 who had recovered from COVID-19.

V and J are TRBV6-5 and TRBJ1-1; D is uncertain. This CDR3 spans 13 amino acids. CDR1 is MNHEY, CDR2 SVGAGI, per germline. Deletions cut 6 bases from V and 4 bases from J, with 12 bases between. The CDR3 is CASSLTGGTEAFF. CDR3 in DNA: TGTGCCAGCAGCCTTACGGGAGGCACTGAAGCTTTCTTT.

The J gene is TRBJ1-4, the V gene TRBV28; TRBD1 agrees at 9 bases. This CDR3 is built from 16 residues. Germline V lookup: CDR1 MDHEN, CDR2 SYDVKM. The V and J ends lost 2 bases and 5 bases, in that order; junction bases with no gene match: 6. The CDR3 DNA is TGTGCCAGCAGTTTAAACAGGGGGCTAAGGAATGAAAAACTGTTTTTT. Amino acid sequence: CASSLNRGLRNEKLFF.

The rearrangement joins TRBV9 to TRBJ2-3; possibly TRBD2 for D (5 bases). Germline CDR1 reads SGDLS; CDR2 reads YYNGEE. Trimming removed 0 bases from V and 6 bases from J, with 17 bases in between. The CDR3 runs 16 residues. The CDR3 protein is CASSVGAGPSGDTQYF. For the CDR3, the DNA is TGTGCCAGCAGCGTAGGGGCGGGTCCTTCCGGGGATACGCAGTATTTT. The full variable domain, its missing parts supplied by reference TRBV9 and TRBJ2-3, is DSGVTQTPKHLITATGQRVTLRCSPRSGDLSVYWYQQSLDQGLQFLIQYYNGEERAKGNILERFSAQQFPDLHSELNLSSLELGDSALYFCASSVGAGPSGDTQYFGPGTRLTVL.

The V call is TRBV27, the J call TRBJ2-7; TRBD1 matches 10 bases. CDR1 is MNHEY, CDR2 SMNVEV, per germline (reference sequence). V lost 0 bases, J lost 4 bases, and 3 bases stayed unmatched. The CDR3 sequence is 15 residues long. DNA for the CDR3: TGTGCCAGCAGTTTATCCGGACAGGGGGGATACGAGCAGTACTTC. Encoded protein: CASSLSGQGGYEQYF.

J is TRBJ2-2 and V is TRBV4-2; TRBD2 agrees at 8 bases. J was trimmed by 9 bases and V by 4 bases; bases with no gene match: 10. Germline V lookup: CDR1 LGHNA, CDR2 YNFKEQ. The CDR3 length is 15 residues. CDR3 sequence: CASSPSGGAGRELFF. The CDR3 DNA follows: TGTGCCAGCAGCCCAAGCGGGGGAGCGGGCAGGGAGCTGTTTTTT.

The chain recombines TRBV30 with TRBJ1-1, with 8 bases fitting TRBD1. Germline V gene sequence: CDR1 GTSNPN, CDR2 SVGIG (reference sequence). The CDR3 loop spans 16 amino acids. Trimming cost V 2 bases and J 5 bases; bases outside gene matches: 13. CDR3 DNA sequence: TGTGCCTGGAGTCTCTGGGGCAGGGGGCGGAAGACTGAAGCTTTCTTT. It is translated as CAWSLWGRGRKTEAFF.

The chain employs TRBV30 and TRBJ1-2; 7 nucleotides agree with TRBD1. CDR3 length: 13 residues. CDR1 GTSNPN and CDR2 SVGIG come from the germline V gene (reference sequence). V lost 5 bases to trimming and J lost 8 bases; unmatched junction nucleotides: 11. For the CDR3, the DNA is TGTGCCTGGGCCAAGACAGGGACAAGAGGCTACACCTTC. It translates to CAWAKTGTRGYTF.

This sequence joins TRBV5-1 and TRBJ1-1; no clear D gene. Germline V gene lookup returns CDR1 SGHRS and CDR2 YFSETQ. This CDR3 region has 16 residues. Trimming took off 4 bases at V and 4 bases at J, with 20 bases between the two ends. This CDR3 is CASSVVREASGTEAFF. DNA of the CDR3: TGCGCCAGCAGCGTGGTTCGGGAGGCGAGCGGCACTGAAGCTTTCTTT. Full variable domain (outside the CDR3, taken from reference TRBV5-1 and TRBJ1-1): KAGVTQTPRYLIKTRGQQVTLSCSPISGHRSVSWYQQTPGQGLQFLFEYFSETQRNKGNFPGRFSGRQFSNSRSEMNVSTLELGDSALYLCASSVVREASGTEAFFGQGTRLTVV.

The gene calls are TRBV6-5 and TRBJ2-2; TRBD1 aligns across 7 bases. Germline V lookup: CDR1 MNHEY, CDR2 SVGAGI. V lost 6 bases and J lost 0; bases outside the gene matches: 4. CDR3 length equals 15 residues. The CDR3 region is CASRRDRANTGELFF. The CDR3 DNA reads TGTGCCAGCAGGAGGGACAGAGCGAACACCGGGGAGCTGTTTTTT.

The chain is built from TRBV5-1 and TRBJ1-3; 7 bases agree with TRBD1. The J segment lost 0 bases and the V segment lost 0 bases, leaving 0 bases of the junction unmatched. Germline CDR1 and CDR2: SGHRS and YFSETQ. This CDR3 has 15 amino acids. The DNA of the CDR3 is TGCGCCAGCAGCTTGGGGGACAGCTCTGGAAACACCATATATTTT. Encoded protein: CASSLGDSSGNTIYF.

This chain links TRBV6-5 with TRBJ1-2; no firm D call. The CDR3 sequence is 15 residues long. The germline CDR1 and CDR2 sequences are MNHEY and SVGAGI. Trimming took off 6 bases at V and 1 base at J, with 15 bases between the two ends. DNA for the CDR3: TGTGCCAGCAGAAGTCAGGTCTTCTATAACTATGGCTACACCTTC. Translated, it gives CASRSQVFYNYGYTF.

V is TRBV5-4 and J is TRBJ2-5; 9 bases are shared with TRBD2. This CDR3 spans 15 amino acids. CDR1 and CDR2 (germline): SGHNT, YYREEE (reference sequence). The V and J ends lost 0 bases and 7 bases, in that order; junction bases with no gene match: 7. The CDR3 DNA sequence: TGTGCCAGCAGCTTGGGACTAGCGGAGGGGTGGACCCAGTACTTC. Amino acids: CASSLGLAEGWTQYF.

The rearrangement uses TRBV7-3 and TRBJ1-1; D gene uncertain. Looked up from germline, CDR1 is SGHTA and CDR2 is FQGTGA. This CDR3 comprises 15 residues. Between the trimmed V and J ends, which lost 5 bases and 0 bases, there was a span of 13 bases. As DNA, the CDR3 is TGTGCCAGCAGCCCAAACGGGAATTTGAACACTGAAGCTTTCTTT. As protein: CASSPNGNLNTEAFF.

The chain carries TRBV18 and TRBJ2-1; TRBD1 is a possible D gene (5 bases). The V gene's germline CDR1 is KGHSH and CDR2 LQKENI. Between the trimmed V and J ends, which lost 3 bases and 5 bases, there was a span of 5 bases. The CDR3 has 12 residues. The CDR3 sequence: CASSPTDNEQFF. CDR3 nucleotide sequence: TGTGCCAGCTCACCGACAGACAATGAGCAGTTCTTC.

The V call is TRBV30, the J call TRBJ2-7; 9 bases fit TRBD2. Germline CDR1 is GTSNPN and CDR2 is SVGIG (reference sequence). V dropped 4 bases and J dropped 6; count of bases not matched to a gene: 1. The CDR3 contains 11 residues. The DNA of the CDR3 is TGTGCCTGGACTAGCGGGATCGAGCAGTACTTC. This translates into CAWTSGIEQYF. Full variable domain (remainder filled in from reference TRBV30 and TRBJ2-7): SQTIHQWPATLVQPVGSPLSLECTVEGTSNPNLYWYRQAAGRGLQLLFYSVGIGQISSEVPQNLSASRPQDRQFILSSKKLLLSDSGFYLCAWTSGIEQYFGPGTRLTVT.

This clone was observed a single time. V gene TRBV6-4 combines with J gene TRBJ2-1; a possible D gene is TRBD2 (6 bases). V gave up 4 bases and J gave up 13 bases, with 17 bases separating them. The germline V gene has CDR1 MRHNA and CDR2 SNTAGT. The CDR3 spans 13 residues. CDR3 protein: CASSGNLGTVQFF. The CDR3 coding sequence is TGTGCCAGCAGTGGCAACCTCGGGACTGTCCAGTTCTTC.

This clone was detected once. The chain links TRBV7-9 to TRBJ1-3, with D maybe TRBD1 (6 bases). The CDR3 loop spans 16 amino acids. Per germline, CDR1 SEHNR and CDR2 FQNEAQ (reference sequence). The ends were cut back, 5 bases at V and 0 bases at J, with 14 bases in the middle. CDR3 protein: CASSNRTASSGNTIYF. In DNA form, the CDR3 reads TGTGCCAGCAGCAACCGGACAGCCTCCTCTGGAAACACCATATATTTT.

This chain connects TRBV30 to TRBJ1-6; no clear D gene. The V end lost 0 bases, the J end lost 9 bases, and 15 bases lay between the germline ends. The CDR3 runs to 15 residues. The germline V gene encodes CDR1 GTSNPN and CDR2 SVGIG (reference sequence). CDR3 region: CAWSVNSHSTSPLHF. The CDR3 nucleotides read TGTGCCTGGAGTGTTAATTCTCACTCCACTTCACCCCTCCACTTT. Using reference TRBV30 and TRBJ1-6 for the parts outside the CDR3, the full variable domain is SQTIHQWPATLVQPVGSPLSLECTVEGTSNPNLYWYRQAAGRGLQLLFYSVGIGQISSEVPQNLSASRPQDRQFILSSKKLLLSDSGFYLCAWSVNSHSTSPLHFGNGTRLTVT.

The chain combines TRBV29-1 with TRBJ1-3; 8 nucleotides match TRBD1. In germline, CDR1 is SQVTM, CDR2 ANQGSEA. Trimming removed 5 bases from V and 0 bases from J; junction bases left unmatched: 15. The CDR3 consists of 18 residues. The CDR3: CSVQQGQGITSSGNTIYF. The CDR3 DNA reads TGCAGCGTTCAGCAAGGACAGGGTATCACTAGCTCTGGAAACACCATATATTTT.

The chain is built from TRBV5-5 and TRBJ1-5; D call uncertain. The germline V gene has CDR1 SGHKS and CDR2 YYEKEE (reference sequence). The CDR3 contains 14 residues. Trimming stripped 4 bases from V and 9 bases from J, with 17 bases between. CDR3 residues: CASSPAGGYWPQHF. CDR3 nucleotide sequence: TGTGCCAGCAGCCCGGCCGGAGGGTATTGGCCCCAGCATTTT. Looking up the rest from reference TRBV5-5 and TRBJ1-5 gives the full variable domain: DAGVTQSPTHLIKTRGQQVTLRCSPISGHKSVSWYQQVLGQGPQFIFQYYEKEERGRGNFPDRFSARQFPNYSSELNVNALLLGDSALYLCASSPAGGYWPQHFGDGTRLSIL.

J is TRBJ2-1 and V is TRBV30; 7 bases align to TRBD1. Trimming took 5 bases from V and 3 from J; bases not matched to a gene: 7. Germline values: CDR1 GTSNPN, CDR2 SVGIG (reference sequence). This CDR3 is built from 14 residues. The CDR3 DNA reads TGTGCCTGGCAAGGGGGACAGAGCTACAATGAGCAGTTCTTC. Encoded protein: CAWQGGQSYNEQFF.

The chain is built from TRBV6-2 or TRBV6-3 and TRBJ1-2; possible D gene TRBD1, 6 bases. This CDR3 contains 13 residues. Trimming left V 2 bases short and J 7 bases short, with 11 bases between. The germline V gene encodes CDR1 MNHEY and CDR2 SVGEGT. Here the CDR3 reads CASSYRTDGGYTF. Here the CDR3 DNA reads TGTGCCAGCAGTTACCGGACAGACGGTGGCTACACCTTC.

The chain combines TRBV3-1 (or the pseudogene TRBV3-2) with TRBJ2-5; 7 bases fit TRBD2. Germline values: CDR1 LGHDT, CDR2 YNNKEL (reference sequence). V was clipped by 4 bases and J by 2 bases; unmatched bases: 7. This CDR3 is 15 amino acids long. Written as DNA, the CDR3 is TGTGCCAGCAGCCGCGCGACTAGCCAACAAGAGACCCAGTACTTC. This gives the protein CASSRATSQQETQYF.

This chain links TRBV29-1 with TRBJ2-5; 8 bases align to TRBD2. Per germline, CDR1 SQVTM and CDR2 ANQGSEA. This CDR3 is built from 13 residues. The V gene end was trimmed by 7 bases and the J gene end by 4 bases; junction bases not matched to a gene: 8. CDR3 loop: CSDLGLVGETQYF. CDR3 coding DNA: TGCAGCGACCTGGGACTAGTGGGAGAGACCCAGTACTTC.